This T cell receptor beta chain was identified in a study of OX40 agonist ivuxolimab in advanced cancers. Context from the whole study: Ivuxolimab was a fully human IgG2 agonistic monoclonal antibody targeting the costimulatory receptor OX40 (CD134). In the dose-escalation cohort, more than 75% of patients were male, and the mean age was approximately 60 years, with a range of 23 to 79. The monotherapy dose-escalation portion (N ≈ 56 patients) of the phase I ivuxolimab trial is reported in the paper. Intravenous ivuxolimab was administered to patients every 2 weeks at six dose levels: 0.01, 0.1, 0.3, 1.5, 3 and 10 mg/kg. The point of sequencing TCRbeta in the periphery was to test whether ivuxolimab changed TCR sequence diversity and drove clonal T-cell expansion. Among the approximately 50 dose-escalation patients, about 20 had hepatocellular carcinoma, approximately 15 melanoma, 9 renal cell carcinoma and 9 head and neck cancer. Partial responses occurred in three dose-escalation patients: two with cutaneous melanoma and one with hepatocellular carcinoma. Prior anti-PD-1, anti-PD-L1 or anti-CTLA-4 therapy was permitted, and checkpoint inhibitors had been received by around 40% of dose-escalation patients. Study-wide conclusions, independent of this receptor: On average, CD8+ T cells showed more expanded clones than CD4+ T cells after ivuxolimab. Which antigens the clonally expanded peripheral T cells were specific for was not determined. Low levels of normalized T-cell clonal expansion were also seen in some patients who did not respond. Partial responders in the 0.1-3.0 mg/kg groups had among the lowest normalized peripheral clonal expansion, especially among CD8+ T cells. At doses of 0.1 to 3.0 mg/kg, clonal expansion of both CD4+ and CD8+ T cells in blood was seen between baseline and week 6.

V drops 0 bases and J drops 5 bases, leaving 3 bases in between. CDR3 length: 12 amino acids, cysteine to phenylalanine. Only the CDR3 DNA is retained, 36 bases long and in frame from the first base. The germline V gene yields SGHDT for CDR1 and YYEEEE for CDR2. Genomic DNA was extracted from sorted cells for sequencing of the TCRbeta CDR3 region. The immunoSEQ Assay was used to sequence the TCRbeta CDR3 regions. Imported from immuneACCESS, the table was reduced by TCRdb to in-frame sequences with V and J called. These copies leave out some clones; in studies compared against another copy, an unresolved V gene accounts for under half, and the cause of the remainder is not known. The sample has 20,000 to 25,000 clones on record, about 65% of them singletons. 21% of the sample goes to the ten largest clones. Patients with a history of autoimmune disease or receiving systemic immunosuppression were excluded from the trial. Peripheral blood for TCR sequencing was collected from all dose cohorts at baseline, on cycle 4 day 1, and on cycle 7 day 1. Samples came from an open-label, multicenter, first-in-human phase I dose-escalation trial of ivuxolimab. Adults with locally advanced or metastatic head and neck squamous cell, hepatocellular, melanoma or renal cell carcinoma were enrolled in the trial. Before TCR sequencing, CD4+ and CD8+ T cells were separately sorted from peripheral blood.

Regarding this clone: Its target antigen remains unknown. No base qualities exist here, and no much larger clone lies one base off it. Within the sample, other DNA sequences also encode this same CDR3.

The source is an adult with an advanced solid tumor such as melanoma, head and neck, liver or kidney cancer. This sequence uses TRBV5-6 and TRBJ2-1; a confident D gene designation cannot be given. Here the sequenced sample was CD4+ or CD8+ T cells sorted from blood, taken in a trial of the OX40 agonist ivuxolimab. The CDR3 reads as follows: CASSLGDNEQFF. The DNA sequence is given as TGTGCCAGCAGCTTGGGTGACAATGAGCAGTTCTTC.